This TCR beta chain came from a study of OX40 agonist ivuxolimab in advanced cancers. Study overall: Prior therapy, whether anti-PD-1, anti-PD-L1 or anti-CTLA-4, was allowed, and roughly 41% had some. Notes on the study in general: The average count of expanded clones was higher among CD8+ T cells than among CD4+.

V was trimmed by 5 bases and J by 1 base, leaving 14 bases between them. Germline assignment: CDR1 GTSNPN and CDR2 SVGIG (reference sequence). CDR3 length: 15 residues. Of note for this clone: The antigen is not known.

TCRdb's copy holds only in-frame clones and misses some; the assay was immunoSEQ multiplex PCR. The sample holds some 74,000 clones, 80% to 95% seen once. Sequences were derived from CD4+ or CD8+ T cells sorted from blood, sampled in a trial of the OX40 agonist ivuxolimab. The chain has TRBV30 and TRBJ2-2; maybe TRBD1 (6 bases). The TCR originated in an adult with an advanced solid tumor such as melanoma, head and neck, liver or kidney cancer. The CDR3 nucleotides read TGTGCCTGGGGCTTAGTAGGGGGGAACACCGGGGAGCTGTTTTTT. It translates to CAWGLVGGNTGELFF.